These 24 T cell receptor beta chains were sequenced from one sample in a study of TIL therapy for anti-PD-1-resistant metastatic lung cancer. Time point meaning: pre-treatment sample, taken before nivolumab and TIL therapy. The immunoSEQ assay was v3. The assay was immunoSEQ multiplex PCR, and TCRdb's table has in-frame clones only and misses some. The profile covers around 33,000 clones, with around three quarters appearing a single time and 2.5% to 3% taken by the ten largest. Specimen: blood, collected at baseline. These receptors came from a woman between 30 and 85 years old with non-small cell lung cancer.

The CDR3 sequence: CASSEGHAGEQFF. CDR3 coding DNA: TGTGCCAGCAGCGAGGGTCATGCTGGTGAGCAGTTCTTC. This rearrangement joins TRBV9 to TRBJ2-1, with no clear D. The V and J ends lost 3 bases and 9 bases respectively, with 13 bases between them. There are 13 residues in the CDR3. Germline values: CDR1 SGDLS, CDR2 YYNGEE.

The V and J genes are TRBV4-1 and TRBJ2-1; D gene unclear. Germline CDR1 is MGHRA and CDR2 is YSYEKL. This CDR3 spans 14 amino acids. V lost 4 bases, J lost 6 bases, and 13 bases lay in between. The CDR3 sequence is CASSLRSTFNEQFF. The CDR3 DNA is TGCGCCAGCAGCCTCCGGTCTACCTTCAATGAGCAGTTCTTC.

The rearrangement uses TRBV7-8 and TRBJ2-7; possible D gene TRBD1, 6 bases. Germline loops: CDR1 SGHVS, CDR2 FQNEAQ. This CDR3 contains 16 residues. The V end was cut by 3 bases, the J end by 2 bases, with 17 bases between. CDR3 sequence (DNA): TGTGCCAGCAGCTTGGCAGGGGCCCGGGTTCCCTACGAGCAGTACTTC. It codes for CASSLAGARVPYEQYF.

The genes are TRBV6-6 and TRBJ1-3; D is ambiguous. CDR1 MNHNY and CDR2 SVGAGI come from the germline V gene (reference sequence). V lost 4 bases and J lost 0, with 13 bases in between. CDR3 length equals 16 residues. In nucleotides, the CDR3 is TGTGCCAGCAGTTCCCATCAGAGGTCCTCTGGAAACACCATATATTTT. Its protein product is CASSSHQRSSGNTIYF.

The rearrangement links TRBV7-7 to TRBJ1-3, with D perhaps matching TRBD1 (5 bases). V was clipped by 1 base and J by 1 base, with 11 bases between them. The germline V gene encodes CDR1 SSHAT and CDR2 FNYEAQ (reference sequence). The CDR3 length is 16 residues. For the CDR3, the DNA is TGTGCCAGCAGCTTAGAAGGGGCAGATTCTGGAAACACCATATATTTT. Protein sequence: CASSLEGADSGNTIYF.

This clone was observed a single time. This chain connects TRBV2 to TRBJ1-3; D perhaps matches TRBD1 (6 bases). Germline V gives CDR1 SNHLY, CDR2 FYNNEI. This CDR3 spans 15 amino acids. Trimming removed 9 bases from V and 0 bases from J, with 15 bases in between. The CDR3 protein is CASRDRRTSGNTIYF. In DNA form, the CDR3 reads TGTGCCAGTCGTGACAGGCGGACCTCTGGAAACACCATATATTTT.

The gene calls are TRBV30 and TRBJ2-5; D is possibly TRBD1 (6 bases). The V gene's germline CDR1 is GTSNPN and CDR2 SVGIG (reference sequence). The CDR3 loop spans 12 amino acids. V was cut by 5 bases and J by 5 bases, with 12 bases left in between. The CDR3 spells CAWDQGGETQYF. CDR3 sequence (DNA): TGTGCCTGGGACCAAGGGGGTGAGACCCAGTACTTC.

The chain links TRBV30 to TRBJ1-3, with no clear D. CDR3 length equals 14 residues. V lost 2 bases to trimming and J lost 0 bases, with 8 bases between them. Looked up from germline, CDR1 is GTSNPN and CDR2 is SVGIG (reference sequence). CDR3 in DNA: TGTGCCTGGAGTCTGGGGAGCTCTGGAAACACCATATATTTT. Amino acid sequence: CAWSLGSSGNTIYF.

The genes are TRBV2 and TRBJ1-4; no reliable D call. The CDR3 sequence is 16 residues long. CDR1 is SNHLY, CDR2 FYNNEI, per germline. Between the trimmed V and J ends, which lost 0 bases and 0 bases, there was a span of 8 bases. The CDR3: CASSEAAPATNEKLFF. CDR3 in DNA: TGTGCCAGCAGTGAAGCGGCACCAGCAACTAATGAAAAACTGTTTTTT.

The chain links TRBV7-9 to TRBJ2-3, with a tentative D call TRBD2 (5 bases). Germline CDR1 is SEHNR and CDR2 is FQNEAQ (reference sequence). CDR3 length equals 14 residues. Trimming took off 6 bases at V and 4 bases at J, with 14 bases between the two ends. CDR3 protein: CASSDSGSADTQYF. In nucleotides, the CDR3 is TGTGCCAGCAGTGATTCGGGATCGGCAGATACGCAGTATTTT.

The rearrangement links TRBV18 to TRBJ2-7; D is perhaps TRBD1 or TRBD2 (5 bases each). Germline loops: CDR1 KGHSH, CDR2 LQKENI. The V end lost 6 bases, the J end lost 0 bases, and 9 bases lay between the germline ends. This CDR3 spans 13 amino acids. The CDR3 DNA reads as TGTGCCAGCTCGGGACGGGACTCCTACGAGCAGTACTTC. Its protein product is CASSGRDSYEQYF.

This chain uses TRBV5-4 with TRBJ2-7, with 7 positions matching TRBD2. After removal of 4 bases from V and 7 bases from J, the junction contained 8 bases not matched to a gene. CDR1 is SGHNT, CDR2 YYREEE, per germline (reference sequence). This CDR3 comprises 13 residues. DNA for the CDR3: TGTGCCAGCAGCGAGGCGGGAGTGGGGGAGCAGTACTTC. Protein product: CASSEAGVGEQYF.

Of note for this clone: At one end, the junction sequence differs from germline, possibly due to a read error. The chain joins TRBV6-1 to TRBJ2-7; 9 bases align to TRBD1. CDR1 is MNHNS, CDR2 SASEGT, per germline. The CDR3 is 11 amino acids. Written as DNA, the CDR3 is TGTGCCAGCAGTGAGCGGGACAGGGCGTCTTTC. Its protein is CASSERDRASF.

The gene calls are TRBV2 and TRBJ1-5; 7 positions match TRBD1. Looked up from germline, CDR1 is SNHLY and CDR2 is FYNNEI. J was trimmed by 6 bases and V by 1 base; bases with no gene match: 3. The CDR3 runs 14 residues. The CDR3 bases are TGTGCCAGCAGTGAAGAAAGGGGGCCTCAGCCCCAGCATTTT. Amino acids: CASSEERGPQPQHF. Based on the CDR3 plus reference TRBV2 and TRBJ1-5, the full variable domain is EPEVTQTPSHQVTQMGQEVILRCVPISNHLYFYWYRQILGQKVEFLVSFYNNEISEKSEIFDDQFSVERPDGSNFTLKIRSTKLEDSAMYFCASSEERGPQPQHFGDGTRLSIL.

V and J are TRBV10-3 and TRBJ2-1, with D possibly TRBD2 on 5 matching bases. Trimming cost V 7 bases and J 2 bases, with 12 bases left between them. Germline V gene sequence: CDR1 ENHRY, CDR2 SYGVKD. CDR3 length: 14 amino acids. CDR3 in DNA: TGTGCCATCAAACAAAGCGGTACCTACAATGAGCAGTTCTTC. It encodes CAIKQSGTYNEQFF.

Only one count was recorded for this clone. This CDR3 reads CASKGGTGGEKLFF. The CDR3 region has the DNA TGTGCCAGCAAGGGCGGGACTGGGGGCGAAAAACTGTTTTTT. The chain employs TRBV6-5 and TRBJ1-4; D is possibly TRBD1 (6 bases). Looked up from germline, CDR1 is MNHEY and CDR2 is SVGAGI. The CDR3 runs to 14 residues. Trimming stripped 7 bases from V and 8 bases from J, with 17 bases between.

This clone has more than one count but fewer than ten. The chain employs TRBV9 and TRBJ2-2; the D is unclear. The CDR3 consists of 15 residues. CDR1 SGDLS and CDR2 YYNGEE come from the germline V gene. Between the trimmed V and J ends, which lost 3 bases and 6 bases, there was a span of 15 bases. The DNA for the CDR3 is TGTGCCAGCAGCGAAGGCGGTCGACCCGCCGGGGAGCTGTTTTTT. Its translation: CASSEGGRPAGELFF.

J is TRBJ1-2 and V is TRBV28; possibly TRBD1 for D (6 bases). CDR1 is MDHEN, CDR2 SYDVKM, per germline. CDR3 length: 14 residues. The V end lost 6 bases, the J end lost 1 base, and 12 bases lay between the germline ends. In DNA, the CDR3 is TGTGCCAGCAGCCCCGGACAGTATAACTATGGCTACACCTTC. Translated: CASSPGQYNYGYTF.

This clone was recorded only once. V and J are TRBV5-4 and TRBJ2-2; 10 bases agree with TRBD2. CDR3 length: 16 amino acids. Germline CDR1 SGHNT, CDR2 YYREEE (reference sequence). The V segment lost 4 bases and the J segment 3 bases; nucleotides outside the gene matches: 6. The DNA for the CDR3 is TGTGCCAGCAGCGCGAGCGGGAGGGCCGACACCGGGGAGCTGTTTTTT. It yields the protein CASSASGRADTGELFF.

The chain recombines TRBV5-8 with TRBJ1-5; a possible D gene is TRBD1 (5 bases). V lost 1 base, J lost 0 bases, and 11 bases lay in between. CDR1 SGHTS and CDR2 YDEGEE come from the germline V gene. The CDR3 has 16 residues. DNA of the CDR3: TGTGCCAGCAGCTTGTTCGCGACAGTTAGCAATCAGCCCCAGCATTTT. Protein product: CASSLFATVSNQPQHF.

This clone has more than one count but fewer than ten. CDR3 loop: CASRRLAAMESQYF. CDR3 nucleotides: TGTGCCAGCAGGAGACTAGCGGCCATGGAGTCCCAGTACTTC. V gene TRBV27 combines with J gene TRBJ2-5; 9 bases match TRBD2. CDR1 is MNHEY and CDR2 is SMNVEV in the germline V gene (reference sequence). CDR3 length equals 14 residues. V gave up 6 bases and J gave up 9 bases; unmatched junction bases: 11.

V usage is TRBV7-9 and J usage is TRBJ2-5; D unclear. Trimming took 0 bases from V and 4 from J, leaving 0 bases between them. Germline assignment: CDR1 SEHNR and CDR2 FQNEAQ (reference sequence). The CDR3 sequence is 11 residues long. The CDR3 nucleotides are TGTGCCAGCAGCTTAGCAGAGACCCAGTACTTC. Its protein is CASSLAETQYF.

This chain links TRBV29-1 with TRBJ2-7; 9 bases are shared with TRBD2. This CDR3 comprises 14 residues. In germline, CDR1 is SQVTM, CDR2 ANQGSEA. Unmatched junction bases numbered 8, after V lost 2 bases and J lost 6 bases. CDR3 protein: CSVEFSSGISEQYF. CDR3 coding DNA: TGCAGCGTTGAATTCTCTAGCGGGATCAGCGAGCAGTACTTC.

V and J are TRBV28 and TRBJ1-2; no reliable D call. The CDR3 extends over 12 amino acids. Germline CDR1 reads MDHEN; CDR2 reads SYDVKM. V shed 5 bases and J shed 7 bases, with 11 bases lying between them. The CDR3 coding sequence is TGTGCCAGCAGTCGTAAGGTGACTGGCTACACCTTC. Its translation: CASSRKVTGYTF.